What follows are 4 T cell receptor beta chains derived from one specimen sequenced in a study of low-dose radiotherapy and immunotherapy resistance in tumors. Time point of the sample: after trial treatment. Treatment meaning: LDRT plus nivolumab, ipilimumab, low-dose cyclophosphamide and aspirin (RACIN trial). cDNA synthesis used a TRAV/TRBV-specific primer set for both chains. The authors amplified TCRs for 20 PCR cycles with a constant-region primer and a V-primer adapter. TCRdb used MiXCR to reprocess the reads, holding one entry per CDR3 protein. The data show approximately 91,000 distinct CDR3 sequences, 20% seen once. The source was PBMCs, collected after low-dose radiotherapy plus immunotherapy. These receptors all come from a female donor with ovarian cancer.

The sample holds many counts of this clonotype. The chain joins TRBV5-4 to TRBJ1-2; D gene ambiguous. With 0 bases removed from V and 5 bases from J, the gap between germline ends came to 5 bases. This CDR3 is 12 amino acids long. Germline CDR1 is SGHNT and CDR2 is YYREEE (reference sequence). CDR3 loop: CASSLESYGYTF. The CDR3 nucleotides are TGTGCCAGCAGCTTGGAGTCTTATGGCTACACCTTC.

This clonotype was counted ten times or more. The chain is built from TRBV11-1 and TRBJ2-1; D unclear. V was pared by 6 bases and J by 4 bases, with 16 bases between. CDR3 length: 15 residues. Germline V CDR1 and CDR2: SGHAT, FQDESV (reference sequence). The CDR3 is CASSYSSVGYNEQFF. The CDR3 coding sequence is TGTGCCAGCAGTTATTCCTCGGTAGGGTACAATGAGCAGTTCTTC.

There are many counts of this clonotype. The chain's CDR3 is CSGPGGETNEKLFF. The DNA for the CDR3 is TGCAGCGGGCCAGGCGGAGAGACTAATGAAAAACTGTTTTTT. J is TRBJ1-4 and V is TRBV29-1; D ambiguous. The CDR3 has 14 residues. Germline CDR1 and CDR2: SQVTM and ANQGSEA. Trimming shortened V by 7 bases and J by 2 bases, and 14 bases separated the two germline ends.

This clonotype appeared a single time. The chain employs TRBV5-6 and TRBJ2-3; no firm D call. Trimming removed 4 bases at V and 0 bases at J, with 12 bases between. Germline CDR1 and CDR2: SGHDT and YYEEEE. This CDR3 is built from 15 residues. The CDR3 protein is CASSPRWSSTDTQYF. The DNA of the CDR3 is TGTGCCAGCAGCCCACGGTGGTCTAGCACAGATACGCAGTATTTT.